Described below is a single T cell receptor (beta chain) sequence and its context. The CDR3 contains 14 residues. The V gene lost 8 bases and the J gene lost 7 bases, with 18 bases spanning the gap. The germline gives CDR1 MDHEN, CDR2 SYDVKM. Source study methods: From reference gene primer amplification, estimates of nucleated cell counts were derived. The data were produced by immunoSEQ multiplex PCR, yet TCRdb's version contains in-frame clones alone and is incomplete. V and J calls and clone size follow that table, whereas D and trimming were derived from the DNA. The sample yields about 110,000 clones, about 79% seen once. This entry is derived from a study of blood T cell repertoires in COVID-19. Study overall: The United States, Italy and Spain provided the acute and convalescent COVID-19 samples. PBMCs, B-cell-depleted T cells, or T cells were the source of the cDNA or gDNA that made up the material.

The origin of this receptor is a woman older than 75 with active or convalescent COVID-19. Input material: peripheral blood. V and J are TRBV28 and TRBJ1-5; perhaps TRBD1 as D (5 bases). CDR3 amino acids: CASRPIRVGQPQHF. In DNA form, the CDR3 reads TGTGCCAGCCGGCCCATCAGGGTGGGACAGCCCCAGCATTTT.